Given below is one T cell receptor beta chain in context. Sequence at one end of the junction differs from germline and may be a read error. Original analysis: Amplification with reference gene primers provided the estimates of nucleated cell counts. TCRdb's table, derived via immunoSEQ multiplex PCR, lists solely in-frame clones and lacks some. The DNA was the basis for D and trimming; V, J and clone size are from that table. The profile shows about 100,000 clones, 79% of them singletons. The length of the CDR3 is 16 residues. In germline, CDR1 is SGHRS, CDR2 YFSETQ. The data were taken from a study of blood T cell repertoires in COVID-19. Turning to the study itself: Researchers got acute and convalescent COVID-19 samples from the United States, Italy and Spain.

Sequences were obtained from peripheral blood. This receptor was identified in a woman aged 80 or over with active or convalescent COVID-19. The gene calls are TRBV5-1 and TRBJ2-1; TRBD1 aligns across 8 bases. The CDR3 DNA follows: TGTGCCAGCAGCTTGCAATCCGGGACAGGACACAATGAGCAGTTCTTC. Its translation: CASSLQSGTGHNEQFF. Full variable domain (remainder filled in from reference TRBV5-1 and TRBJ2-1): KAGVTQTPRYLIKTRGQQVTLSCSPISGHRSVSWYQQTPGQGLQFLFEYFSETQRNKGNFPGRFSGRQFSNSRSEMNVSTLELGDSALYLCASSLQSGTGHNEQFFGPGTRLTVL.